This TCR beta chain was sequenced in a study of blood T cell repertoires in COVID-19. The wider study: Donors in the United States, Italy and Spain gave samples during acute or convalescent COVID-19. Sources were T cells, B-cell-depleted T cells, or PBMCs; the material itself was cDNA or gDNA.

Under the authors' procedure: How many nucleated cells were present was estimated from reference gene primer amplification. The table came from immunoSEQ multiplex PCR; TCRdb's copy has only in-frame clones and leaves some out. V, J and clone size derive from that table, while D and trimming were established from the DNA sequence. The data contain roughly 220,000 clones, roughly 84% of them singletons. With 4 bases removed from V and 6 bases from J, the gap between germline ends came to 7 bases. This CDR3 has 13 residues. This TCR came from a woman aged 25 to 39 who had recovered from COVID-19. J is TRBJ1-6 and V is TRBV12-3 or TRBV12-4; D ambiguous. The source material was peripheral blood. CDR3 nucleotides: TGTGCCAGCAGTTCGGACTTTAATTCACCCCTCCACTTT. It codes for CASSSDFNSPLHF.